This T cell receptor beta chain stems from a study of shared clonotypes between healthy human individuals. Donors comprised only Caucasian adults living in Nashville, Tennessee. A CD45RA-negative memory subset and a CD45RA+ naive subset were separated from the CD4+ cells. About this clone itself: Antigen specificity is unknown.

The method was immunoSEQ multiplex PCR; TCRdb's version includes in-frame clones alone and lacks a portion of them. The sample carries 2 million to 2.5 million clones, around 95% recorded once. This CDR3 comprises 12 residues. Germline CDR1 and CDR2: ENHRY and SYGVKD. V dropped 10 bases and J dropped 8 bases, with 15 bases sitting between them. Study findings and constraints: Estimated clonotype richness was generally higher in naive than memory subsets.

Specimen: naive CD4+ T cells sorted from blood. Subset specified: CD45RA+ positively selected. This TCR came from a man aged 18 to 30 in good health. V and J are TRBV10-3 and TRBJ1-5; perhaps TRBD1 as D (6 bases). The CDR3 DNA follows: TGTGCCAGCAGGGAGCGGGACAAGCCCCAGCATTTT. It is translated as CASRERDKPQHF.